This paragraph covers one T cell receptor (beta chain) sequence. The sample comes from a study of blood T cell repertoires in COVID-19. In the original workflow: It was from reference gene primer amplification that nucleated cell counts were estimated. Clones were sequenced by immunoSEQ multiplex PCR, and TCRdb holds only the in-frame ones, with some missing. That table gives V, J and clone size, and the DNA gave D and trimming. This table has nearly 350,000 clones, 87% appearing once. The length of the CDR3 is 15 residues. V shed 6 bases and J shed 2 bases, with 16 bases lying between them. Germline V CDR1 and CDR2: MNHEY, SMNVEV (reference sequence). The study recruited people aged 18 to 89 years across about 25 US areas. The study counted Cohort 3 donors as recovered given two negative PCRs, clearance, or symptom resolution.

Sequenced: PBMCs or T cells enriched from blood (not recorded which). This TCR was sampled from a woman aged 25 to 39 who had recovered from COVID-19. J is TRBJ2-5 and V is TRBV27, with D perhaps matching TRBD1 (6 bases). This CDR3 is CASRLARGIQETQYF. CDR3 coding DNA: TGTGCCAGCAGGCTGGCCAGGGGAATTCAAGAGACCCAGTACTTC.